This T cell receptor (beta chain) was profiled in a study of technical replicates of blood from a few donors. The repertoire was sequenced with immunoSEQ multiplex PCR; TCRdb's copy has only in-frame clones and lacks some. The data contain roughly 60,000 clones, approximately 87% of them singletons. Germline lookup yields CDR1 MGHDK and CDR2 SYGVNS. The CDR3 is 17 amino acids. The V and J ends lost 1 base and 3 bases respectively, with 19 bases between them. The sequence was obtained from a human donor in good health. Some clones in this sample may be carry-over from other donors' samples. The V call is TRBV25-1, the J call TRBJ2-7, with a possible D match to TRBD2 (5 bases). Sequencing was carried out using PBMCs. In nucleotides, the CDR3 is TGTGCCAGCAGTGAATCGGACTCGATCTGGGAGTACTACGAGCAGTACTTC. This sequence encodes CASSESDSIWEYYEQYF.